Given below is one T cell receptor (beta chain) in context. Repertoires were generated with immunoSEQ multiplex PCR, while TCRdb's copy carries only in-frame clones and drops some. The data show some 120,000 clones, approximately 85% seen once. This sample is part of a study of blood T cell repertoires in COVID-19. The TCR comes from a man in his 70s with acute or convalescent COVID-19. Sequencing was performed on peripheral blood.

The CDR3 sequence: CASSSRTGLAGGYSYEQYF. The DNA of the CDR3 is TGCGCCAGCAGCTCACGGACGGGACTAGCGGGAGGCTACTCCTACGAGCAGTACTTC. V and J are TRBV5-1 and TRBJ2-7, with 15 bases identical to TRBD2. CDR1 is SGHRS, CDR2 YFSETQ, per germline. With 3 bases clipped from V and 0 bases from J, the junction kept 10 bases outside the gene matches. The CDR3 spans 19 residues.